This section outlines one T cell receptor beta chain sequence together with its context. No alpha-beta pairing information exists for these sequences. Profiled with immunoSEQ multiplex PCR; TCRdb holds only in-frame clones, not every one. The sample consists of 80,000 to 90,000 clones, approximately 91% of them appearing once. The entry originates in a study of T cells in tuberculosis. After thawing and overnight rest, PBMC were stained with GMM-loaded CD1B tetramer, viability dye and anti-CD3 for sorting. The CD1B tetramers carried C32 glucose monomycolate purified from Rhodococcus equi. Tetramer-sorted PBMC had been CD14 monocyte-depleted before freezing. Sample: CD1b-GMM tetramer-negative cells sorted from PBMCs. This receptor was obtained from an adult woman with latent tuberculosis.

CDR3 protein: CASSVVPGDTGELFF. Here the CDR3 DNA reads TGTGCCAGCAGCGTAGTTCCGGGGGACACCGGGGAGCTGTTTTTT. The chain has TRBV9 and TRBJ2-2; D possibly corresponds to TRBD2 (6 bases). The CDR3 runs 15 residues. V was trimmed by 0 bases and J by 3 bases, leaving 9 bases between them. Germline values: CDR1 SGDLS, CDR2 YYNGEE. Full variable domain (missing parts from reference TRBV9 and TRBJ2-2): DSGVTQTPKHLITATGQRVTLRCSPRSGDLSVYWYQQSLDQGLQFLIQYYNGEERAKGNILERFSAQQFPDLHSELNLSSLELGDSALYFCASSVVPGDTGELFFGEGSRLTVL.